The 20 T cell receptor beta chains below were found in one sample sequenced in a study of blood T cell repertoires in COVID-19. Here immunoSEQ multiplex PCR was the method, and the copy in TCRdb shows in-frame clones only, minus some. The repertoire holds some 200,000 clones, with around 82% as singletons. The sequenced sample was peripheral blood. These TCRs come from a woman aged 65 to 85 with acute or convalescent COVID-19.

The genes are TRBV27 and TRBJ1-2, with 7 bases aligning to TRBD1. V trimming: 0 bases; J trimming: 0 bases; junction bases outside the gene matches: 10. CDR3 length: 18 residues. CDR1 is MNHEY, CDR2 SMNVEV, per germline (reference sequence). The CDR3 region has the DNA TGTGCCAGCAGTTTATCCCCCCCACGGGACAGTCCTAACTATGGCTACACCTTC. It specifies CASSLSPPRDSPNYGYTF.

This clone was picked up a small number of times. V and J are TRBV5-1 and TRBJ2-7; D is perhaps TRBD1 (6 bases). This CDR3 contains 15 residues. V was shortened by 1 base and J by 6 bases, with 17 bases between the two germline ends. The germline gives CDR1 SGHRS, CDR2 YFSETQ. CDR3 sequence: CASSLMGALGGEQYF. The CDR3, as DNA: TGCGCCAGCAGCTTGATGGGGGCGCTGGGTGGCGAGCAGTACTTC.

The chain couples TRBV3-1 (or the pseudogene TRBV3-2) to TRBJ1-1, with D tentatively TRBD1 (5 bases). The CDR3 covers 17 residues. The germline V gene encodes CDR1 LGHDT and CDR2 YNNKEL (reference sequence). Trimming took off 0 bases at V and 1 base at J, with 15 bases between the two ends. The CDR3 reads CASSQDAVRGRNTEAFF. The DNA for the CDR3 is TGTGCCAGCAGCCAAGATGCGGTTAGGGGCCGGAACACTGAAGCTTTCTTT.

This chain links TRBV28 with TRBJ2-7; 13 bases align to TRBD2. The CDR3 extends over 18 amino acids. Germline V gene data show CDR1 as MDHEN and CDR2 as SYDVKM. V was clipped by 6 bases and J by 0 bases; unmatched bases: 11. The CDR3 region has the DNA TGTGCCAGCAGGACGACTAGCGGGGGGATTCGGAGCTCCTACGAGCAGTACTTC. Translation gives CASRTTSGGIRSSYEQYF.

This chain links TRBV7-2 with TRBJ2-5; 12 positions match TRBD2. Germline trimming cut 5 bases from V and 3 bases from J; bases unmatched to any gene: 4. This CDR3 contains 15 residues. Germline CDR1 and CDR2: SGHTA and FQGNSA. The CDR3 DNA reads TGTGCCAGCAGCAGGACTAGCGGGGTCGAAGAGACCCAGTACTTC. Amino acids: CASSRTSGVEETQYF.

Written as DNA, the CDR3 is TGTGCCAGCAGTTGGGCAGGGGGCGACGAGCAGTACTTC. Amino acids: CASSWAGGDEQYF. V usage is TRBV12-3 or TRBV12-4 and J usage is TRBJ2-7; the match to TRBD1 covers 8 bases. Trimming removed 4 bases from V and 5 bases from J; junction bases left unmatched: 4. The CDR3 is 13 residues long.

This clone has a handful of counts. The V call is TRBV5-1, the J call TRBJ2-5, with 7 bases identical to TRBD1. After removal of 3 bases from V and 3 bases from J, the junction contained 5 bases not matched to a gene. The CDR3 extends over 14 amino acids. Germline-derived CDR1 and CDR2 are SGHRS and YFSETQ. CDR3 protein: CASSSQGSEETQYF. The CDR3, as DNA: TGCGCCAGCAGCTCACAGGGGTCAGAAGAGACCCAGTACTTC.

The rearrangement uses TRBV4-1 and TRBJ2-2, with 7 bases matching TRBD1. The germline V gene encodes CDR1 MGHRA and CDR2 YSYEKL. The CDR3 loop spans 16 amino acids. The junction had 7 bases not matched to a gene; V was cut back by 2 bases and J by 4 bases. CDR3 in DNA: TGCGCCAGCAGCCAACATCCCGGGACAGTCACCGGGGAGCTGTTTTTT. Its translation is CASSQHPGTVTGELFF.

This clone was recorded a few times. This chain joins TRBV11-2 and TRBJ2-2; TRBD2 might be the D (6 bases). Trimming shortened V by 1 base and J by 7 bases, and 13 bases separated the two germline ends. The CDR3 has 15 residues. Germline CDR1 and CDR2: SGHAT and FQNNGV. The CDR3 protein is CASSLGAGGDGELFF. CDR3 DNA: TGTGCCAGCAGCTTAGGGGCCGGGGGAGACGGGGAGCTGTTTTTT.

The DNA for the CDR3 is TGTGCCAGCAGTGAGTCGGGGGGCGCTAAGACCCAGTACTTC. This codes for CASSESGGAKTQYF. The chain is built from TRBV2 and TRBJ2-5; tentatively, D is TRBD2 (7 bases). Trimming cost V 3 bases and J 6 bases, with 14 bases left between them. Germline CDR1 SNHLY, CDR2 FYNNEI. This CDR3 is 14 amino acids long.

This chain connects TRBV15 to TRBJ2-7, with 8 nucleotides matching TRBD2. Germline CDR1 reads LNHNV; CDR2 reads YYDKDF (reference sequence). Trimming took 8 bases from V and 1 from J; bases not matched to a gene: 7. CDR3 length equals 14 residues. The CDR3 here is CATPGRGPSYEQYV. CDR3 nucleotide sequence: TGTGCCACCCCCGGGAGGGGCCCTTCCTACGAGCAGTACGTC.

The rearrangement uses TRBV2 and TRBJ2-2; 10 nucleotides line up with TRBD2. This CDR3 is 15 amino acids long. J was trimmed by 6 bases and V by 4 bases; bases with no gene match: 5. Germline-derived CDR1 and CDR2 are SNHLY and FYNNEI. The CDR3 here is CASSARTSGAGELFF. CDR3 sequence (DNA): TGTGCCAGCAGTGCTAGGACTAGCGGAGCCGGGGAGCTGTTTTTT. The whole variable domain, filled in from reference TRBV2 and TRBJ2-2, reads EPEVTQTPSHQVTQMGQEVILRCVPISNHLYFYWYRQILGQKVEFLVSFYNNEISEKSEIFDDQFSVERPDGSNFTLKIRSTKLEDSAMYFCASSARTSGAGELFFGEGSRLTVL.

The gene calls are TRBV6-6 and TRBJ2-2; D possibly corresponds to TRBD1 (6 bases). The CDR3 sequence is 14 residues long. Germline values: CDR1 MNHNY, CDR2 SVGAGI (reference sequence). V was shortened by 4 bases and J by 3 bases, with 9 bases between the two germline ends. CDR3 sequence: CASSFKGDTGELFF. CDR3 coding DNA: TGTGCCAGCAGTTTTAAGGGGGACACCGGGGAGCTGTTTTTT.

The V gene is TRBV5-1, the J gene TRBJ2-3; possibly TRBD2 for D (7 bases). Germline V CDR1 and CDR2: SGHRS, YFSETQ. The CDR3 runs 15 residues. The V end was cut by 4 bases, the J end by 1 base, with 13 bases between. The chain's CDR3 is CASSLGGPRTDTQYF. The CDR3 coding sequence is TGCGCCAGCAGCCTGGGGGGGCCTCGCACAGATACGCAGTATTTT.

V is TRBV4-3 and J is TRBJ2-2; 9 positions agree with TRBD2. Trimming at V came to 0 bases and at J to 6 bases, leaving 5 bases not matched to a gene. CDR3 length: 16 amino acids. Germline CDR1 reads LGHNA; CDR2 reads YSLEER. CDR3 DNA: TGCGCCAGCAGCCAAGAGTCGCGGGGGGGCCCCGGGGAGCTGTTTTTT. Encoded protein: CASSQESRGGPGELFF.

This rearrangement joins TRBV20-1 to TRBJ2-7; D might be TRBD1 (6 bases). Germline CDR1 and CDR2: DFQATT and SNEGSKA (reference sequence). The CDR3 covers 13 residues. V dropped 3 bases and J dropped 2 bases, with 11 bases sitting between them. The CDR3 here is CSASDDRTYEQYF. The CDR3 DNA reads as TGCAGTGCTAGTGATGACAGGACCTACGAGCAGTACTTC.

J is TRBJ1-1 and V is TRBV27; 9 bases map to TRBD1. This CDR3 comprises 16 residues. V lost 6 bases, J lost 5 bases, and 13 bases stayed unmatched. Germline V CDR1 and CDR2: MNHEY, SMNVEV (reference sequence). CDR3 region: CASSLDRGSLITEAFF. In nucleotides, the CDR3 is TGTGCCAGCAGCCTAGACAGGGGGTCCCTCATAACTGAAGCTTTCTTT.

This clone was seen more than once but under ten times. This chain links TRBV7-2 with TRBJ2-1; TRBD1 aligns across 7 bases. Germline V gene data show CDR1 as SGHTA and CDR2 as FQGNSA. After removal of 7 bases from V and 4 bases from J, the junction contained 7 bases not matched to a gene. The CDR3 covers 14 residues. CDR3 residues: CASKTGTEYNEQFF. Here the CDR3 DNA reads TGTGCCAGCAAAACCGGGACAGAGTACAATGAGCAGTTCTTC.

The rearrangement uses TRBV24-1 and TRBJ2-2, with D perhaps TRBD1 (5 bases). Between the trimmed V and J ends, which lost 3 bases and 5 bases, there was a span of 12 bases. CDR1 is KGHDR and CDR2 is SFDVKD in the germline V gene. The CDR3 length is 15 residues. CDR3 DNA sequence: TGTGCCACCAGTGATGTAGGGGTAAGGACCGGGGAGCTGTTTTTT. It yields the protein CATSDVGVRTGELFF.

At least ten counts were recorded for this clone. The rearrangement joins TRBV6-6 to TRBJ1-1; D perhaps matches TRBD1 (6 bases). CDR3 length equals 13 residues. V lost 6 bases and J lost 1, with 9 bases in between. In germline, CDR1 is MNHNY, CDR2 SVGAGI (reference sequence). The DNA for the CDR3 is TGTGCCAGCAGGACGGGACAGAACACTGAAGCTTTCTTT. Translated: CASRTGQNTEAFF.